This paragraph reports one T cell receptor beta chain. The CDR3 is made up of 15 amino acids. Germline V gene lookup returns CDR1 SGHTA and CDR2 FQGNSA. With 4 bases clipped from V and 4 bases from J, the junction kept 4 bases outside the gene matches. This entry is derived from a study of shared clonotypes between healthy human individuals. Study-level information: There were three CD4 naive, three CD4 memory, two CD8 naive and one CD8 memory plates per donor.

Libraries were prepared by immunoSEQ multiplex PCR; TCRdb keeps only in-frame clonotypes and omits some of them. The sample gives roughly 500,000 clones, almost 97% of which show up once; approximately 0.06% is in the top ten. The chain has TRBV7-2 and TRBJ1-5, with 10 bases identical to TRBD1. The clonotype comes from a woman aged 25 to 39 in good health. Specimen: naive CD4+ T cells sorted from blood. The subset was: CD45RA+ positively selected. In nucleotides, the CDR3 is TGTGCCAGCAGCTCCCGGACAGGGGGGAATCAGCCCCAGCATTTT. This sequence encodes CASSSRTGGNQPQHF.